This TCR beta chain was profiled in a study of blood T cell repertoires in COVID-19. About the study: The cDNA or gDNA used as material had been derived from T cells, B-cell-depleted T cells, or PBMCs.

V dropped 4 bases and J dropped 8 bases, with 5 bases sitting between them. The CDR3 runs 11 residues. Germline CDR1 is SGHNT and CDR2 is YENEEA. Cohorts were based on clinical histories the participants reported. Per the original data handling: Amplified reference gene primers provided the basis for estimating nucleated cell counts. Some clones are missing from TCRdb's copy, which holds only in-frame ones; the method was immunoSEQ multiplex PCR. V, J and clone size were drawn from that table, and D and trimming were deduced from the DNA. The sample has hundreds of thousands of clones, around four fifths seen once.

This TCR derives from a woman in her forties or fifties who had been exposed to COVID-19. Material for sequencing was PBMCs or T cells enriched from blood (not recorded which). This chain links TRBV11-3 with TRBJ2-2; D is uncertain. CDR3 DNA: TGTGCCAGCAGCTCCAGGGGGGAGCTGTTTTTT. Encoded protein: CASSSRGELFF.